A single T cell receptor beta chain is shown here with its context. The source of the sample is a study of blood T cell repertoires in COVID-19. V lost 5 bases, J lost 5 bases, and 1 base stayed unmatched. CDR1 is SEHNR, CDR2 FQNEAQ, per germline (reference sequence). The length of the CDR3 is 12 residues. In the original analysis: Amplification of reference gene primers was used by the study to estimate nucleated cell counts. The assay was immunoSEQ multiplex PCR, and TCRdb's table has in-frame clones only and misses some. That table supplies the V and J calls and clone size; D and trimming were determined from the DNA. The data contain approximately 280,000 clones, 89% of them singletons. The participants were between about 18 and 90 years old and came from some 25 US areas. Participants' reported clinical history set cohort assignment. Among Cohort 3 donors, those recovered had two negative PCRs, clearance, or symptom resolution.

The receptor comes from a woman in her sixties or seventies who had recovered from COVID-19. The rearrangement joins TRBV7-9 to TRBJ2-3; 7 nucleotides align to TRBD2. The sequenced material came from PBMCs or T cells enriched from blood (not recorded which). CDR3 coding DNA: TGTGCCAGCAGCGGCGGGAGAGATACGCAGTATTTT. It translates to CASSGGRDTQYF.